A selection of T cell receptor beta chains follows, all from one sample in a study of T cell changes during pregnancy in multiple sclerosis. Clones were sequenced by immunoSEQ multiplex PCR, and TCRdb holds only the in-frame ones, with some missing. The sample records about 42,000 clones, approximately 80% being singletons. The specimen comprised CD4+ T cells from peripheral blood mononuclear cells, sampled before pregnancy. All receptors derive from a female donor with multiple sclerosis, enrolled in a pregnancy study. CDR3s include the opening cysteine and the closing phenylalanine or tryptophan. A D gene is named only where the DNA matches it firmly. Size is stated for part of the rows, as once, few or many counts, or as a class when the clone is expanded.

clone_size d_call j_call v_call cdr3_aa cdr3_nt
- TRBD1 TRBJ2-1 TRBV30 CAWSGGGSRGEQFF TGTGCCTGGAGTGGAGGGGGCTCCCGTGGCGAGCAGTTCTTC
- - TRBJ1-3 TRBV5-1 CASRPPGVSGNTIYF TGCGCCAGCAGGCCTCCAGGGGTTTCTGGAAACACCATATATTTT
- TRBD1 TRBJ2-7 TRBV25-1 CASSSAGTDSYEQYF TGTGCCAGCAGTTCCGCCGGGACAGACTCCTACGAGCAGTACTTC
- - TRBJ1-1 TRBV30 CAWSVQGSTEAFF TGTGCCTGGAGTGTACAGGGTAGCACTGAAGCTTTCTTT
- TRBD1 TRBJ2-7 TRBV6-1 CASSEVAGGFHEQYF TGTGCCAGCAGTGAAGTGGCAGGGGGCTTCCACGAGCAGTACTTC
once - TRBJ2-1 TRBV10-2 CATTNRVPLNEQFF TGCGCCACCACGAACAGAGTTCCCCTCAATGAGCAGTTCTTC
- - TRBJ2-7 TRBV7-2 CASSRSTSNHEQYF TGTGCCAGCAGCCGTTCCACTAGTAACCACGAGCAGTACTTC
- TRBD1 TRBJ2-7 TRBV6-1 CASRLGQHDYEQYF TGTGCCAGCAGACTGGGACAGCACGATTACGAGCAGTACTTC
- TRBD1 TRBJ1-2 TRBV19 CASTRTGSPNYGYTF TGTGCCAGTACGAGGACAGGGTCTCCTAACTATGGCTACACCTTC
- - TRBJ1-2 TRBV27 CASGAGRSYGYTF TGTGCCAGCGGTGCGGGCCGATCCTATGGCTACACCTTC
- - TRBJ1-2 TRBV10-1 CASSESRHAIGYTF TGCGCCAGCAGTGAGTCGAGGCATGCTATTGGCTACACCTTC
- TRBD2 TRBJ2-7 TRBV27 CASSFRWTSRYEQYF TGTGCCAGCAGCTTCCGTTGGACTAGCAGGTACGAGCAGTACTTC
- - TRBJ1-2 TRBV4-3 CASSQAGIGYGYTF TGCGCCAGCAGCCAAGCAGGGATAGGCTATGGCTACACCTTC
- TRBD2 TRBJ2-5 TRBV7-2 CASSFVGGGIQETQYF TGTGCCAGCAGCTTCGTCGGCGGGGGGATCCAAGAGACCCAGTACTTC
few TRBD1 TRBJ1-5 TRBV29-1 CSVAGTDNQPQHF TGCAGCGTAGCCGGGACAGACAATCAGCCCCAGCATTTT